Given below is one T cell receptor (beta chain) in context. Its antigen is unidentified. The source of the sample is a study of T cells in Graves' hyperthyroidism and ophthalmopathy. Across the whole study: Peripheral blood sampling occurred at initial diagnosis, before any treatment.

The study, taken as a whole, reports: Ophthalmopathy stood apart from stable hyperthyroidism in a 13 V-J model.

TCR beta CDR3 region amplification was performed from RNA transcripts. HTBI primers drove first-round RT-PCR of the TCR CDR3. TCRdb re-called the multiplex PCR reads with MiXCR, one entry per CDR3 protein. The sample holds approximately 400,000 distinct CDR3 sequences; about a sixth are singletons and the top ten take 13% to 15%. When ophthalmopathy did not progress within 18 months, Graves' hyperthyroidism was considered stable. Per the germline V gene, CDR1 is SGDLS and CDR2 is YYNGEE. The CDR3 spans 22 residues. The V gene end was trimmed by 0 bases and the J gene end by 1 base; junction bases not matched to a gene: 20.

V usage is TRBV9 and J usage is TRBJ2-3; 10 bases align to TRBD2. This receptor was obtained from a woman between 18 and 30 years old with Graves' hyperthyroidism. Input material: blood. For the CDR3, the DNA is TGTGCCAGCAGCGTAGGGGGACTGCGGGAGCGGGGGGGCCGGCGGGGCACAGATACGCAGTATTTT. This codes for CASSVGGLRERGGRRGTDTQYF.